Presented here are 18 T cell receptor beta chains from one specimen sequenced in a study of blood T cell repertoires in COVID-19. The repertoire was sequenced with immunoSEQ multiplex PCR; TCRdb's copy has only in-frame clones and lacks some. The sample consists of about 14,000 clones, roughly 88% of them appearing once. The sample taken for sequencing was peripheral blood. These receptors all stem from a woman aged 45-60 years with active or convalescent COVID-19.

Written as DNA, the CDR3 is TGTGCCAGCAGTGTAGCGGGCCCCTACAATGAGCAGTTCTTC. Protein: CASSVAGPYNEQFF. V and J are TRBV6-1 and TRBJ2-1; 7 bases map to TRBD2. Germline assignment: CDR1 MNHNS and CDR2 SASEGT. The CDR3 has 14 residues. V shed 4 bases and J 2 bases; nucleotides not matched to a gene: 2.

This chain joins TRBV25-1 and TRBJ1-6; 8 nucleotides agree with TRBD1. J lost 4 bases, V lost 9 bases, and 8 bases had no gene match. Germline V gene sequence: CDR1 MGHDK, CDR2 SYGVNS. The CDR3 extends over 15 amino acids. CDR3 residues: CASADRGRYNSPLHF. The CDR3 nucleotides read TGTGCCAGTGCCGACAGGGGCAGATATAATTCACCCCTCCACTTT.

The chain couples TRBV7-6 to TRBJ2-2; D remains ambiguous. This CDR3 spans 14 amino acids. The V gene lost 5 bases and the J gene lost 8 bases, with 15 bases spanning the gap. Germline values: CDR1 SGHVS, CDR2 FNYEAQ. CDR3 loop: CASSPTSVSGELFF. In DNA form, the CDR3 reads TGTGCCAGCAGCCCGACATCCGTTTCTGGGGAGCTGTTTTTT.

This clone was seen more than once but under ten times. The rearrangement uses TRBV3-1 (or the pseudogene TRBV3-2) and TRBJ2-7, with TRBD1 as a possible D gene (5 bases). V dropped 3 bases and J dropped 0 bases, with 9 bases sitting between them. Germline V gene data show CDR1 as LGHDT and CDR2 as YNNKEL (reference sequence). CDR3 length: 14 residues. The CDR3 DNA reads TGTGCCAGCAGCCAGTCTGACAGCTCCTACGAGCAGTACTTC. This translates into CASSQSDSSYEQYF.

The chain uses TRBV2 and TRBJ2-7; TRBD1 matches 9 bases. V lost 6 bases, J lost 7 bases, and 13 bases stayed unmatched. This CDR3 is 15 amino acids long. Germline V gene data show CDR1 as SNHLY and CDR2 as FYNNEI. The DNA for the CDR3 is TGTGCCAGCAGCGCACCCCGGGACAGGGTGTGGGAGCAGTACTTC. Residues: CASSAPRDRVWEQYF.

This clone was found once. CDR3 sequence: CASSLRADGELFF. CDR3 bases: TGTGCCAGCAGCTTGCGGGCCGACGGGGAGCTGTTTTTT. This sequence joins TRBV11-3 and TRBJ2-2, with TRBD2 as a possible D gene (5 bases). Trimming removed 3 bases from V and 7 bases from J, with 9 bases in between. This CDR3 contains 13 residues. Germline V gives CDR1 SGHNT, CDR2 YENEEA.

The chain has TRBV2 and TRBJ2-1, with unresolved D. V lost 3 bases to trimming and J lost 4 bases, with 16 bases between them. CDR1 is SNHLY and CDR2 is FYNNEI in the germline V gene. CDR3 length: 16 amino acids. The DNA of the CDR3 is TGTGCCAGCAGTGATATTAGCCTTCGTTTATACAATGAGCAGTTCTTC. It translates to CASSDISLRLYNEQFF.

The rearrangement uses TRBV6-5 and TRBJ1-1, with TRBD1 matching 8 bases. Trimming took 4 bases from V and 0 from J; bases not matched to a gene: 1. CDR3 length: 14 residues. Germline CDR1 and CDR2: MNHEY and SVGAGI. The CDR3 DNA reads as TGTGCCAGCAGTTCAGGGGGCTTGAACACTGAAGCTTTCTTT. Translating it yields CASSSGGLNTEAFF.

The CDR3 bases are TGTGCTAGTGTTTCCCTGACTAGCGGGAGCTTGAATGAGCAGTTCTTC. It yields the protein CASVSLTSGSLNEQFF. V usage is TRBV12-5 and J usage is TRBJ2-1, with 12 bases lining up with TRBD2. J gave up 7 bases and V 7 bases, and 11 bases lay outside the gene matches. Germline CDR1 LGHNT, CDR2 FRNRAP. CDR3 size: 16 residues.

The chain has TRBV19 and TRBJ2-1; 8 nucleotides agree with TRBD2. CDR1 and CDR2 (germline): LNHDA, SQIVND (reference sequence). The V segment lost 5 bases and the J segment 5 bases; nucleotides outside the gene matches: 8. The CDR3 has 15 residues. The DNA for the CDR3 is TGTGCCAGTAGTTCCGGGACTAGGACTGACAATGAGCAGTTCTTC. Amino acids: CASSSGTRTDNEQFF.

This chain joins TRBV2 and TRBJ1-5; 9 bases line up with TRBD1. Germline V gene sequence: CDR1 SNHLY, CDR2 FYNNEI. CDR3 size: 13 residues. V lost 4 bases and J lost 5; bases outside the gene matches: 0. The CDR3 loop reads CASSGTGDQPQHF. As DNA, the CDR3 is TGTGCCAGCAGTGGGACAGGGGATCAGCCCCAGCATTTT.

CDR3 in DNA: TGTGCCATCAGTGAGTCGAGGTTTGGTTCGGGACTAGCGGGGGCGGTCAGCTACAATGAGCAGTTCTTC. Translated: CAISESRFGSGLAGAVSYNEQFF. This chain uses TRBV10-3 with TRBJ2-1; 14 bases align to TRBD2. The CDR3 contains 23 residues. The V gene's germline CDR1 is ENHRY and CDR2 SYGVKD. V shed 0 bases and J 3 bases; nucleotides not matched to a gene: 19.

The chain joins TRBV24-1 to TRBJ1-2; 7 bases are shared with TRBD1. With V trimmed by 5 bases and J by 6 bases, 8 bases remained unmatched. The CDR3 sequence is 14 residues long. Looked up from germline, CDR1 is KGHDR and CDR2 is SFDVKD. In DNA, the CDR3 is TGTGCCACCAGTGGAAAAACAGGGGCGGATGGCTACACCTTC. Translated: CATSGKTGADGYTF.

The rearrangement uses TRBV6-5 and TRBJ1-4, with D perhaps TRBD1 (5 bases). V lost 4 bases and J lost 8, with 17 bases in between. The CDR3 runs 15 residues. Germline V lookup: CDR1 MNHEY, CDR2 SVGAGI. CDR3: CASSSGLRMGEKLFF. The CDR3 bases are TGTGCCAGCAGTTCGGGACTTCGGATGGGGGAAAAACTGTTTTTT.

The CDR3 reads CASSRLAGGQYQETQYF. In DNA, the CDR3 is TGTGCCAGCTCTCGACTAGCGGGAGGCCAGTACCAAGAGACCCAGTACTTC. The V gene is TRBV18, the J gene TRBJ2-5; 13 bases align to TRBD2. Trimming at V came to 6 bases and at J to 0 bases, leaving 7 bases not matched to a gene. Germline V gene lookup returns CDR1 KGHSH and CDR2 LQKENI. The CDR3 contains 17 residues.

The chain couples TRBV7-6 to TRBJ1-5; no reliable D call. V was clipped by 0 bases and J by 4 bases, with 10 bases between them. From germline, CDR1 is SGHVS and CDR2 FNYEAQ. This CDR3 contains 15 residues. CDR3 nucleotides: TGTGCCAGCAGCTTAGCCCCACAGAGAAATCAGCCCCAGCATTTT. Translation: CASSLAPQRNQPQHF.

This clone came up a few times. This chain connects TRBV11-3 to TRBJ2-1; TRBD1 matches at 8 bases. The germline V gene has CDR1 SGHNT and CDR2 YENEEA. With V trimmed by 1 base and J by 4 bases, 3 bases remained unmatched. This CDR3 region has 15 residues. In DNA, the CDR3 is TGTGCCAGCAGCTTAGTTGGGGACAGGTACAATGAGCAGTTCTTC. Translation gives CASSLVGDRYNEQFF.

V and J are TRBV7-3 and TRBJ1-1; D is possibly TRBD1 (6 bases). Germline CDR1 reads SGHTA; CDR2 reads FQGTGA. The CDR3 runs 14 residues. V lost 5 bases and J lost 5, with 15 bases in between. In nucleotides, the CDR3 is TGTGCCAGCAGCATGGACAGCAGCTCTACTGAAGCTTTCTTT. This gives the protein CASSMDSSSTEAFF.